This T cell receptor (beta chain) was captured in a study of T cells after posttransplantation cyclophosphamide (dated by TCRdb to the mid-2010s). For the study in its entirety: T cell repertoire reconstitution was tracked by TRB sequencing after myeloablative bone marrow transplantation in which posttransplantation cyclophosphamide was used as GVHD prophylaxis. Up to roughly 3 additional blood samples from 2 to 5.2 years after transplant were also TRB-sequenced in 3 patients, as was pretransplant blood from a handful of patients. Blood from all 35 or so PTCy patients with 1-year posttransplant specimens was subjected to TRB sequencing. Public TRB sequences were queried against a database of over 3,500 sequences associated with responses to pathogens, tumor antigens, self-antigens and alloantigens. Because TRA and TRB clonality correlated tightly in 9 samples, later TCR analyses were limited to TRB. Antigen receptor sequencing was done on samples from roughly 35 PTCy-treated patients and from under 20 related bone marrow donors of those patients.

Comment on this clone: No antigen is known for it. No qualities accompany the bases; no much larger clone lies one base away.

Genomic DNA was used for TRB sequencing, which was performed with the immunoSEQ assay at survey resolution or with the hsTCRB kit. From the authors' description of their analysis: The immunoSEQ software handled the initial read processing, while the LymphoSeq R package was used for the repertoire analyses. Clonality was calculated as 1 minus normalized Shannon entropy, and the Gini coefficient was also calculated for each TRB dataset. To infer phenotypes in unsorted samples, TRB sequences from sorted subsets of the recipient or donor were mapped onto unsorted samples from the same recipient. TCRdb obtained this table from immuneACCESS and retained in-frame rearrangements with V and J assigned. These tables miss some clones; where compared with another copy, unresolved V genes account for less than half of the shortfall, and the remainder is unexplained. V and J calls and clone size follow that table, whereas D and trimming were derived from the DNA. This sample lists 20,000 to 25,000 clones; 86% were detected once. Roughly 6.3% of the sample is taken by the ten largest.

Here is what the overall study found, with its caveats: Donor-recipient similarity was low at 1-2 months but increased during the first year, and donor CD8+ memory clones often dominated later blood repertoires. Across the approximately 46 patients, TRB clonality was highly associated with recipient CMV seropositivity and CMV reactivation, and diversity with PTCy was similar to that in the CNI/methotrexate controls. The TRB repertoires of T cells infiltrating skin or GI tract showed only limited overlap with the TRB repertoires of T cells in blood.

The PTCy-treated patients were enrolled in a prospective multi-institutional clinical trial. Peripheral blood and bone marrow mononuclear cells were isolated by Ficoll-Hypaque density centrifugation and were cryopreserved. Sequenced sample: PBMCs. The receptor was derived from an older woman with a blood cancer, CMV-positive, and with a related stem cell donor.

The CDR3 corresponds to CAIRQANTEAFF. The DNA sequence follows: TGTGCCATCAGGCAGGCGAACACTGAAGCTTTCTTT. Recombination joined TRBV10-3 with TRBJ1-1, with no confidently assigned D gene. The CDR3 holds 12 amino acids from the cysteine to the phenylalanine. The DNA shown is the 36-base CDR3, in frame from base 1. Trimming at the junction amounts to 6 bases on V and 1 base on J, and the germline ends lie 6 bases apart. CDR1 and CDR2, looked up from the germline V gene, are ENHRY and SYGVKD.